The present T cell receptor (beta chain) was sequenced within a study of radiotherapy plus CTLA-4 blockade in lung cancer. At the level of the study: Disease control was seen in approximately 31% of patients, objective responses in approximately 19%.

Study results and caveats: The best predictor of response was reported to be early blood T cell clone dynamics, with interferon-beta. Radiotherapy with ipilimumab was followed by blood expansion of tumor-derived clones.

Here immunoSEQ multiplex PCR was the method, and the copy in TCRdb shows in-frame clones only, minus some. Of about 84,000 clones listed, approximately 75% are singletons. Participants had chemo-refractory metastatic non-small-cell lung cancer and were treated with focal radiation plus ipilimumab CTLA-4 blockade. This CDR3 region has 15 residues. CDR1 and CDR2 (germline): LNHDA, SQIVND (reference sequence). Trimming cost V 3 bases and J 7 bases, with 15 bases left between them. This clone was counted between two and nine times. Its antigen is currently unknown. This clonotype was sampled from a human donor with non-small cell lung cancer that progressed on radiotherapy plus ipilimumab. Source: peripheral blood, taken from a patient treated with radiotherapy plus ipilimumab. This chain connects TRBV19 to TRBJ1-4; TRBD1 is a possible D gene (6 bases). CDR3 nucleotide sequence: TGTGCCAGTAGTATCGGTGACAGGCTCGGTGAAAAACTGTTTTTT. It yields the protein CASSIGDRLGEKLFF.